Listed below are T cell receptor beta chains from one sample, sequenced in a study of T cells in tumors after PD-1 blockade. Produced via immunoSEQ multiplex PCR; TCRdb's table is partial and in-frame only. The sample shows 13,000 to 15,000 clones, around 62% of them seen only once. The sample consisted of tumor tissue, taken after anti-PD-1 treatment. The receptor set was obtained from a human donor with cutaneous squamous cell carcinoma. CDR3s include the opening cysteine and the closing phenylalanine or tryptophan. The D gene is left open where the match is weak. Part of the rows lack a size; the others show once, few, many or a class for expanded clones.

D: TRBD2; size: medium-sized; V: TRBV3-1/TRBV3-2; J: TRBJ2-1; CDR3: CASSQEGGLAGVKSYNEQFF; DNA: TGTGCCAGCAGCCAAGAAGGAGGACTAGCGGGAGTGAAATCCTACAATGAGCAGTTCTTC
D: TRBD2; size: -; V: TRBV7-2; J: TRBJ2-7; CDR3: CASSLAAAGGFEQYF; DNA: TGTGCCAGCAGCTTAGCGGCGGCGGGAGGATTCGAGCAGTACTTC
D: TRBD1; size: few; V: TRBV11-3; J: TRBJ2-3; CDR3: CASSSGQGTDTQYF; DNA: TGTGCCAGCAGCTCGGGACAGGGCACAGATACGCAGTATTTT
D: TRBD2; size: -; V: TRBV28; J: TRBJ2-7; CDR3: CASSLLPSGRGVSYEQYF; DNA: TGTGCCAGCAGTTTACTCCCTAGCGGGAGGGGAGTCTCCTACGAGCAGTACTTC
D: TRBD2; size: once; V: TRBV5-6; J: TRBJ2-7; CDR3: CASSTGLVAYEQYF; DNA: TGTGCCAGCAGCACGGGACTAGTGGCCTACGAGCAGTACTTC
D: TRBD1; size: -; V: TRBV4-1; J: TRBJ2-6; CDR3: CASSPDRGPGANVLTF; DNA: TGCGCCAGCAGCCCGGACAGGGGGCCTGGGGCCAACGTCCTGACTTTC
D: TRBD1; size: -; V: TRBV19; J: TRBJ1-6; CDR3: CASGDRGLNSPLHF; DNA: TGTGCCAGTGGGGACAGGGGGCTTAATTCACCCCTCCACTTT
D: -; size: -; V: TRBV5-6; J: TRBJ2-7; CDR3: CASSFWFPYSYEQYF; DNA: TGTGCCAGCAGCTTTTGGTTCCCCTACTCCTACGAGCAGTACTTC
D: TRBD2; size: -; V: TRBV20-1; J: TRBJ2-5; CDR3: CSASISLGTSGRGETQYF; DNA: TGCAGTGCTAGTATCTCCCTAGGAACTAGCGGGAGGGGGGAGACCCAGTACTTC
D: -; size: few; V: TRBV29-1; J: TRBJ2-2; CDR3: CSVSGTPRDTGELFF; DNA: TGCAGCGTATCCGGGACTCCCCGGGACACCGGGGAGCTGTTTTTT
D: -; size: once; V: TRBV28; J: TRBJ1-2; CDR3: CASSLSRGGPTFF; DNA: TGTGCCAGCAGTTTATCCCGGGGGGGGCCCACCTTCTTC
D: -; size: -; V: TRBV4-2; J: TRBJ2-2; CDR3: CASSQDQGSAKELFF; DNA: TGTGCCAGCAGCCAAGATCAGGGGTCTGCGAAGGAGCTGTTTTTT
D: -; size: -; V: TRBV7-9; J: TRBJ1-5; CDR3: CASNLRGDLDTQHF; DNA: TGTGCCAGCAACCTGCGAGGGGACCTTGACACCCAGCATTTT
D: -; size: -; V: TRBV9; J: TRBJ1-4; CDR3: CASSVGQGRRNEKLFF; DNA: TGTGCCAGCAGCGTAGGTCAGGGCAGGCGAAATGAAAAACTGTTTTTT
D: -; size: -; V: TRBV10-3; J: TRBJ1-1; CDR3: CATTRGRAMNTEAFF; DNA: TGTGCCACAACCCGAGGGCGGGCGATGAACACTGAAGCTTTCTTT
D: -; size: once; V: TRBV9; J: TRBJ2-5; CDR3: CASSVDVEETQYF; DNA: TGTGCCAGCAGCGTAGATGTCGAAGAGACCCAGTACTTC
D: TRBD1; size: -; V: TRBV7-2; J: TRBJ2-7; CDR3: CASSPGGVTSHEQYF; DNA: TGTGCCAGCTCACCAGGGGGCGTAACGTCCCACGAGCAGTACTTC
D: TRBD2; size: few; V: TRBV10-3; J: TRBJ2-1; CDR3: CAISGRASGNSYNEQFF; DNA: TGTGCCATCAGTGGTAGGGCTAGCGGGAACTCCTACAATGAGCAGTTCTTC
D: -; size: -; V: TRBV6-5; J: TRBJ1-6; CDR3: CASSWGRNNSPLHF; DNA: TGTGCCAGCAGTTGGGGACGGAATAATTCACCCCTCCACTTT
D: -; size: -; V: TRBV6-4; J: TRBJ1-6; CDR3: CASSDSGGVSPLHF; DNA: TGTGCCAGCAGTGACTCGGGAGGAGTCTCACCCCTCCACTTT
D: TRBD2; size: -; V: TRBV29-1; J: TRBJ2-1; CDR3: CSVRETGLAANGEQFF; DNA: TGCAGCGTTCGGGAGACAGGACTAGCGGCCAACGGTGAGCAGTTCTTC
D: -; size: -; V: TRBV27; J: TRBJ2-5; CDR3: CASSPLSEIEETQYF; DNA: TGTGCCAGCAGTCCCCTCAGTGAAATAGAAGAGACCCAGTACTTC
D: -; size: -; V: TRBV6-1; J: TRBJ2-7; CDR3: CASSEALNLGSNYEQYF; DNA: TGTGCCAGCAGTGAAGCTTTGAATCTCGGCAGCAACTACGAGCAGTACTTC
D: -; size: -; V: TRBV28; J: TRBJ2-7; CDR3: CASSFFNGVTYEQYF; DNA: TGTGCCAGCAGTTTTTTTAACGGAGTTACCTACGAGCAGTACTTC
D: TRBD2; size: -; V: TRBV7-3; J: TRBJ2-2; CDR3: CASSASGNTGELFF; DNA: TGTGCCAGCTCGGCTAGCGGGAACACCGGGGAGCTGTTTTTT